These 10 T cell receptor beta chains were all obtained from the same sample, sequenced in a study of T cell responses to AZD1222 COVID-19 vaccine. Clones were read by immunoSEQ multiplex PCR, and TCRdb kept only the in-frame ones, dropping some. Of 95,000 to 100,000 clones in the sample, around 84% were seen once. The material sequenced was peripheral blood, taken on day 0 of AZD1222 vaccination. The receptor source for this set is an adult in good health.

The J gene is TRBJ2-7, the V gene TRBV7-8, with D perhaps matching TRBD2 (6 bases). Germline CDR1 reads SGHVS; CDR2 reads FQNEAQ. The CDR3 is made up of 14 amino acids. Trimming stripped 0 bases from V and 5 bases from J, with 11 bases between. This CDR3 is CASSLALWGDEQYF. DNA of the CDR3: TGTGCCAGCAGCTTAGCGCTTTGGGGGGACGAGCAGTACTTC.

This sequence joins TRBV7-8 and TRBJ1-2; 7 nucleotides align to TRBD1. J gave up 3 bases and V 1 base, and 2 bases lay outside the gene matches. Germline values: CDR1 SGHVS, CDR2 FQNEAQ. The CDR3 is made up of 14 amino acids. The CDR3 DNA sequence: TGTGCCAGCAGCTTAGAGACAGGGTACTATGGCTACACCTTC. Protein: CASSLETGYYGYTF. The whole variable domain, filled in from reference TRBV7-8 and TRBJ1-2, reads GAGVSQSPRYKVAKRGQDVALRCDPISGHVSLFWYQQALGQGPEFLTYFQNEAQLDKSGLPSDRFFAERPEGSVSTLKIQRTQQEDSAVYLCASSLETGYYGYTFGSGTRLTVV.

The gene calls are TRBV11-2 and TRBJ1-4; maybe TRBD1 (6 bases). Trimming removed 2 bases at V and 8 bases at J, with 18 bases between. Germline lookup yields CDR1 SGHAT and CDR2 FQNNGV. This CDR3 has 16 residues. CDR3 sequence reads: CASSLYLARTDEKLFF. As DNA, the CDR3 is TGTGCCAGCAGCTTATATTTGGCCAGGACAGACGAAAAACTGTTTTTT.

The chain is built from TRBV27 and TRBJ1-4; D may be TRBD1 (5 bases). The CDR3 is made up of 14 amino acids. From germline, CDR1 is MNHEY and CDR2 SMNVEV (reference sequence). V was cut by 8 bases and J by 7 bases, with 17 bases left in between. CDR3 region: CASGNLGQSEKLFF. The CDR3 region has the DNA TGTGCCAGCGGTAACCTGGGGCAGTCTGAAAAACTGTTTTTT.

The CDR3 reads CASSEGGGTEAFF. CDR3 DNA sequence: TGTGCCAGCAGTGAAGGGGGGGGTACTGAAGCTTTCTTT. The chain uses TRBV28 and TRBJ1-1; TRBD1 might be the D (6 bases). The CDR3 totals 13 residues. Trimming pared 5 bases from V and 5 bases from J, leaving 12 bases between. Germline V gives CDR1 MDHEN, CDR2 SYDVKM.

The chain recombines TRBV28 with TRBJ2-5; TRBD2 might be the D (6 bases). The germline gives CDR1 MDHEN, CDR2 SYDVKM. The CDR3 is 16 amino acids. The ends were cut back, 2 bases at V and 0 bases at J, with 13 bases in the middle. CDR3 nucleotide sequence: TGTGCCAGCAGTTTAGCGGGACTCGGATACCAAGAGACCCAGTACTTC. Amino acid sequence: CASSLAGLGYQETQYF. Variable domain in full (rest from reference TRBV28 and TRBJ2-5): DVKVTQSSRYLVKRTGEKVFLECVQDMDHENMFWYRQDPGLGLRLIYFSYDVKMKEKGDIPEGYSVSREKKERFSLILESASTNQTSMYLCASSLAGLGYQETQYFGPGTRLLVL.

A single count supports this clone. The CDR3 loop is CSVPDRGRETQYF. The CDR3 coding sequence is TGCAGCGTTCCCGACAGGGGGCGGGAGACCCAGTACTTC. The chain employs TRBV29-1 and TRBJ2-5, with 10 bases lining up with TRBD1. The V gene's germline CDR1 is SQVTM and CDR2 ANQGSEA. Trimming removed 5 bases from V and 5 bases from J; junction bases left unmatched: 5. This CDR3 has 13 amino acids.

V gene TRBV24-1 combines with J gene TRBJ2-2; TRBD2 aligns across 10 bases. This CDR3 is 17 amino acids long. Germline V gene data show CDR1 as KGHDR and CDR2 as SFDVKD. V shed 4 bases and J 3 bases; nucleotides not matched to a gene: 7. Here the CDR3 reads CATSEASGSSDTGELFF. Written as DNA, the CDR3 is TGTGCCACCAGTGAGGCTAGCGGGAGCTCGGACACCGGGGAGCTGTTTTTT.

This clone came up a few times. The CDR3 region is CASSPRTDTQYF. Here the CDR3 DNA reads TGTGCCAGCAGCCCCCGCACAGATACGCAGTATTTT. The chain links TRBV7-2 to TRBJ2-3, with D unclear. Germline-derived CDR1 and CDR2 are SGHTA and FQGNSA. CDR3 length equals 12 residues. The V and J ends lost 5 bases and 1 base respectively, with 4 bases between them.

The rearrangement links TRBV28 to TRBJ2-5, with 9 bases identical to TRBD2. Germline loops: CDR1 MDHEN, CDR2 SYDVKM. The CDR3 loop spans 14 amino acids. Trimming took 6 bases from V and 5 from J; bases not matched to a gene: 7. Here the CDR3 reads CASSPAGGIETQYF. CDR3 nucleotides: TGTGCCAGCAGCCCGGCGGGGGGGATCGAGACCCAGTACTTC.